A selection of T cell receptor beta chains follows, all from one sample in a study of prognosis after radiotherapy for stage I lung cancer. Each CDR3 protein gets one entry after TCRdb re-called the multiplex PCR reads with MiXCR. Among around 56,000 distinct CDR3 sequences listed, approximately 25% were seen once. The specimen was PBMCs, collected before or after stereotactic body radiation therapy (not recorded which). These receptors all stem from a donor older than 45 with non-small cell lung cancer. Each CDR3 is given with its conserved first and last residue. The D gene is left open where the match is weak. Only part of the rows carry a size: once, few, many, or a class if the clone is expanded.

V gene,clone size,D gene,J gene,CDR3 DNA,CDR3 protein
TRBV6-4,.,.,TRBJ1-6,TGTGCCACCAAACCGACCGGGCATGGGGATTCACCCCTCCACTTT,CATKPTGHGDSPLHF
TRBV9,many,.,TRBJ1-4,TGTGCCAGCAGCGTAGATTTTGGCGCAACTAATGAAAAACTGTTTTTT,CASSVDFGATNEKLFF
TRBV20-1,many,TRBD1,TRBJ2-7,TGCAGTGCTAGAGCATCCGGACAGGACTACGAGCAGTACTTC,CSARASGQDYEQYF
TRBV12-3/TRBV12-4,many,.,TRBJ2-1,TGTGCCAGCAGCCCAAATTTGGGGAATGAGCAGTTCTTC,CASSPNLGNEQFF
TRBV6-1,many,.,TRBJ2-6,TGTGCCCTGGGTGGGGCCAACGTCCTGACTTTC,CALGGANVLTF
TRBV6-1,many,.,TRBJ1-1,TGTGCCAGCAGCAGGGACACGAACACTGAAGCTTTCTTT,CASSRDTNTEAFF
TRBV6-1,many,.,TRBJ2-1,TGTGCCAGCATGTTCAACACTAGGACGGGCTCCTACAATGAGCAGTTCTTC,CASMFNTRTGSYNEQFF
TRBV6-2/TRBV6-3,many,.,TRBJ2-1,TGTGCCAGCAGCCCTGTCCAGGAGCAGTTCTTC,CASSPVQEQFF
TRBV19,many,TRBD1,TRBJ2-5,TGTGCCAGTAGTGTGACAGGGCGAGAGACCCAGTACTTC,CASSVTGRETQYF
TRBV7-2,many,TRBD2,TRBJ2-2,TGTGCCAGCAGCTTCCTAGCGGGCACCGGGGAGCTGTTTTTT,CASSFLAGTGELFF
TRBV27,many,.,TRBJ2-3,TGTGCCAGCAGTCCACTCGGGGCGGGGGCGAGGACGCAGTATTTT,CASSPLGAGARTQYF
TRBV6-1,.,.,TRBJ2-7,TGTGCCACAGGGGAACTTGGGGGGGCCTACGAGCAGTACTTC,CATGELGGAYEQYF
TRBV5-4,.,TRBD1,TRBJ1-1,TGTGCCAGCAGCCGTGACAGGGCAGAAACTTTCTTT,CASSRDRAETFF